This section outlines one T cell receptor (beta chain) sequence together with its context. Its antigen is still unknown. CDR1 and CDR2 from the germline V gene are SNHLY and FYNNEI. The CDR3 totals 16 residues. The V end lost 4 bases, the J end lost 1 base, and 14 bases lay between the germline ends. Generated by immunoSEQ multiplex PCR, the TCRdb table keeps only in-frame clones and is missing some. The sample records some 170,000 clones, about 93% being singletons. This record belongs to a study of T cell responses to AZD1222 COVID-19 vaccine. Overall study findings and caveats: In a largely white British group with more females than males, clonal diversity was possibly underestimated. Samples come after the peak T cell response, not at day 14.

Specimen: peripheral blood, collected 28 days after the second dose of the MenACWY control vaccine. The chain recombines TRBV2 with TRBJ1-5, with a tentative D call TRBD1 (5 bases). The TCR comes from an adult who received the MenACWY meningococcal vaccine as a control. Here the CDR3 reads CASSGGGGVSNQPQHF. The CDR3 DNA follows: TGTGCCAGCAGTGGTGGCGGGGGGGTAAGCAATCAGCCCCAGCATTTT.